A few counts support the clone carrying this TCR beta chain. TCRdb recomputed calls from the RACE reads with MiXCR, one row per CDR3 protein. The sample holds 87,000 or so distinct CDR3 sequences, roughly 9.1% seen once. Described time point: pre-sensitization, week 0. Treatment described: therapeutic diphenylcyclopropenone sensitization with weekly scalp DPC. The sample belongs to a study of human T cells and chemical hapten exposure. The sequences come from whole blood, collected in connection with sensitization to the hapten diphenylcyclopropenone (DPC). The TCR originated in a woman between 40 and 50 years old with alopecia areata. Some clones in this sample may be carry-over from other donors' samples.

The CDR3 DNA follows: TGCAGCGGTTACTATGGCTACACCTTC. This encodes CSGYYGYTF. This chain connects TRBV29-1 to TRBJ1-2; D is unresolved. This CDR3 spans 9 amino acids. Germline V gene lookup returns CDR1 SQVTM and CDR2 ANQGSEA. The V end was cut by 7 bases, the J end by 3 bases, with 3 bases between.